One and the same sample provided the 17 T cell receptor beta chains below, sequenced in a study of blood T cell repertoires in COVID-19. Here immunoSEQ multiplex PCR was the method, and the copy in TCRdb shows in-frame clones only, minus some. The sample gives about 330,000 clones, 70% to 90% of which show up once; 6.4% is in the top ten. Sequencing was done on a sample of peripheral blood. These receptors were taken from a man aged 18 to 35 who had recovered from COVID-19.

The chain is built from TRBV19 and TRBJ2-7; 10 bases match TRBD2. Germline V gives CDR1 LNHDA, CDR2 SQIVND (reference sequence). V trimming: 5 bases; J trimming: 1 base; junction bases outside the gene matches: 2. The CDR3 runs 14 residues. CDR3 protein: CASSSSGSSYEQYF. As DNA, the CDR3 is TGTGCCAGTAGTTCTAGCGGGAGTTCCTACGAGCAGTACTTC.

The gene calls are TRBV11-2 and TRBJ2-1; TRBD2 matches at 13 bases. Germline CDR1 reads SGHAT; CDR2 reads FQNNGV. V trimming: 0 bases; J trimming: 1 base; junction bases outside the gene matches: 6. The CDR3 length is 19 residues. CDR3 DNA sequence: TGTGCCAGCAGCTTAGAGTGGAGGACTAGCGGGAGATCCTACAATGAGCAGTTCTTC. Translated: CASSLEWRTSGRSYNEQFF.

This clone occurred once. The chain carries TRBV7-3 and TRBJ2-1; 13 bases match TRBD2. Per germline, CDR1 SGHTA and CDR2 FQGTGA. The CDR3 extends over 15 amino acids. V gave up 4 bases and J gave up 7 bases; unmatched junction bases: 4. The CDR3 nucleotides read TGTGCCAGCAGCTCCGGGACTAGCGGGGTTAATGAGCAGTTCTTC. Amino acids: CASSSGTSGVNEQFF.

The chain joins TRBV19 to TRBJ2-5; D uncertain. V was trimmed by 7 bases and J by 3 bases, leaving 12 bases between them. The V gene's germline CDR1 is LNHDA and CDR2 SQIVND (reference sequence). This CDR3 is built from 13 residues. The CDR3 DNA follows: TGTGCCAGTAAATTCGGGTATGAAGAGACCCAGTACTTC. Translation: CASKFGYEETQYF.

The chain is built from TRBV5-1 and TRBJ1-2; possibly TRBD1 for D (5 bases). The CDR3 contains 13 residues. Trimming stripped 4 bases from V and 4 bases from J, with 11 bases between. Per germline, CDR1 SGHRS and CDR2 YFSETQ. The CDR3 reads CASSDDSSYGYTF. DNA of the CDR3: TGCGCCAGCAGCGATGACAGCAGCTATGGCTACACCTTC.

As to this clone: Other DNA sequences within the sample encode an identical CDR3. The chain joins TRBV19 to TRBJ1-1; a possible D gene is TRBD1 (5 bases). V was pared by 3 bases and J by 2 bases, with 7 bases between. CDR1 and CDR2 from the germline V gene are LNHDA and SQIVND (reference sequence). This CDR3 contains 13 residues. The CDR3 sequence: CASSIQGNTEAFF. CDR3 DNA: TGTGCCAGTAGTATCCAGGGAAACACTGAAGCTTTCTTT.

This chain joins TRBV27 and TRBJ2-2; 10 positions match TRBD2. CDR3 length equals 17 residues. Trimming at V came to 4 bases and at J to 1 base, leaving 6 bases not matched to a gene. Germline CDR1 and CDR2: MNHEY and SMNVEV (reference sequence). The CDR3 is CASSSTGLAVNTGELFF. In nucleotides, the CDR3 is TGTGCCAGCAGTTCCACTGGACTAGCGGTGAACACCGGGGAGCTGTTTTTT.

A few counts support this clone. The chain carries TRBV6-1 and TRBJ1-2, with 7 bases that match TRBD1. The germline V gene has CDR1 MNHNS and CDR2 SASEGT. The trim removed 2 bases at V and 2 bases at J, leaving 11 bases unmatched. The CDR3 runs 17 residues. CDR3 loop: CASSEPTQGQSNYGYTF. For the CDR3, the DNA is TGTGCCAGCAGTGAACCTACCCAGGGACAGAGCAACTATGGCTACACCTTC.

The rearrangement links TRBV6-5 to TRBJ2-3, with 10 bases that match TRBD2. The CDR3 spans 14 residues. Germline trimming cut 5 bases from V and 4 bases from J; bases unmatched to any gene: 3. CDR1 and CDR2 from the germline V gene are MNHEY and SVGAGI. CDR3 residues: CASSSGRAPDTQYF. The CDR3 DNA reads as TGTGCCAGCAGTAGCGGGAGGGCCCCAGATACGCAGTATTTT.

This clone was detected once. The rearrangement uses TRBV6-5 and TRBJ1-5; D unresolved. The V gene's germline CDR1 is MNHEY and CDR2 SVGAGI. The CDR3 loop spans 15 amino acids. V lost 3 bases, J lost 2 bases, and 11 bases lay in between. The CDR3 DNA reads TGTGCCAGCAGTTATCCGCTCGGGGGCAATCAGCCCCAGCATTTT. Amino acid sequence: CASSYPLGGNQPQHF.

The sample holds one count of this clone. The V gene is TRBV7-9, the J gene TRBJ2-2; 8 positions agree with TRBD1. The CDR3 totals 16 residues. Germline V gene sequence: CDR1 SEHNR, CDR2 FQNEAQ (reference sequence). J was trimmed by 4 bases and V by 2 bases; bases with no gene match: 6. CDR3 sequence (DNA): TGTGCCAGCAGCTTACTCGGACAGGGACCCACCGGGGAGCTGTTTTTT. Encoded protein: CASSLLGQGPTGELFF.

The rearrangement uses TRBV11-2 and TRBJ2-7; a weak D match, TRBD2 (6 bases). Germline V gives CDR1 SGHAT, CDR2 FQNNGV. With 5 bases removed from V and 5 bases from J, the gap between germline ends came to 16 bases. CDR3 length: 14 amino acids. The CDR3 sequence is CASSPRSGVHEQYF. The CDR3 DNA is TGTGCCAGCAGCCCTAGGTCGGGGGTGCACGAGCAGTACTTC.

CDR3 sequence: CASSLGLASEQFF. The CDR3 bases are TGTGCCAGCAGCCTTGGACTAGCCAGTGAGCAGTTCTTC. V gene TRBV7-2 combines with J gene TRBJ2-1; TRBD2 agrees at 8 bases. The CDR3 contains 13 residues. V shed 5 bases, J shed 9 bases, and the junction held 6 bases outside the gene matches. The germline CDR1 and CDR2 sequences are SGHTA and FQGNSA. The whole variable domain, remainder taken from reference TRBV7-2 and TRBJ2-1, is GAGVSQSPSNKVTEKGKDVELRCDPISGHTALYWYRQSLGQGLEFLIYFQGNSAPDKSGLPSDRFSAERTGGSVSTLTIQRTQQEDSAVYLCASSLGLASEQFFGPGTRLTVL.

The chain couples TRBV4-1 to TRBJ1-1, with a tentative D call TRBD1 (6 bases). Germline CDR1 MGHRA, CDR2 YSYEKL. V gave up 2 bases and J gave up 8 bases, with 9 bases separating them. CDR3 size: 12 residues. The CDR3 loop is CASSQMTGEAFF. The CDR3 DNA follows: TGCGCCAGCAGCCAAATGACAGGAGAAGCTTTCTTT.

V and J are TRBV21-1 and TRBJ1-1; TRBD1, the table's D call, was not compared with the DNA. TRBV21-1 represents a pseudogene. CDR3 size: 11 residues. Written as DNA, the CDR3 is TGTGCCAGCAGCGGGGCCACTGAAGCTTTCTTT. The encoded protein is CASSGATEAFF.

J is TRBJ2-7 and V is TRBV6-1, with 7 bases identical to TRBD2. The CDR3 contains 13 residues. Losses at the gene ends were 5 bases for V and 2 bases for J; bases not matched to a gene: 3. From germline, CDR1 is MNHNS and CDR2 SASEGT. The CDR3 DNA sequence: TGTGCCAGCAGTTGGGACTACACCTACGAGCAGTACTTC. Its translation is CASSWDYTYEQYF.

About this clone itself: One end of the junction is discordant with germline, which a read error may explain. The CDR3 spells CASSKGQGGDNEQFF. CDR3 DNA sequence: TGTGCTAGCAGTAAGGGACAGGGGGGCGACAATGAGCAGTTCTTC. V is TRBV7-7 and J is TRBJ2-1; 11 nucleotides line up with TRBD1. Looked up from germline, CDR1 is SSHAT and CDR2 is FNYEAQ (reference sequence). The CDR3 consists of 15 residues.